One and the same sample provided the 26 T cell receptor beta chains below, sequenced in a study of CXCR3-negative and CXCR3-positive naive CD8 T cells. The TRB libraries of cDNA were built by UMI-labeled 5' RACE. TCRdb reanalyzed the 5' RACE reads and collapses them to one entry per CDR3 protein, without DNA. Its listing shows tens of thousands of distinct CDR3 sequences. Material: naive CXCR3- CD8+ T cells from blood. Subset meaning: CD45RO-CCR7+CD27+CD95- naive CD8+ T cells lacking CXCR3 (TNR3-). These receptors came from a human donor in good health. Some clones in this sample may be carry-over from other donors' samples.

The genes are TRBV4-2 and TRBJ1-5; the D call from TCRdb, TRBD1, cannot be confirmed without DNA. Germline V CDR1 and CDR2: LGHNA, YNFKEQ. The length of the CDR3 is 15 residues. This CDR3 is CASSQTGLEPQPQHF.

This chain joins TRBV27 and TRBJ1-2. CDR3 length: 14 amino acids. The germline gives CDR1 MNHEY, CDR2 SMNVEV (reference sequence). CDR3 sequence: CASSLSGRSYGYTF.

This chain links TRBV28 with TRBJ2-1. This CDR3 is built from 14 residues. Germline CDR1 MDHEN, CDR2 SYDVKM. The CDR3 spells CASSFDSLYNEQFF.

The V call is TRBV5-1, the J call TRBJ1-1. From germline, CDR1 is SGHRS and CDR2 YFSETQ. The length of the CDR3 is 11 residues. The CDR3 reads CASSLGGKAFF.

The chain combines TRBV5-1 with TRBJ2-1; TCRdb designates TRBD1, a call that cannot be tested without DNA. The CDR3 loop spans 16 amino acids. Germline V lookup: CDR1 SGHRS, CDR2 YFSETQ. CDR3 in amino acids: CASSLYQDRESMREFF.

This sequence joins TRBV2 and TRBJ1-6; TCRdb's assignment of TRBD1 cannot be checked, as there is no DNA. This CDR3 comprises 13 residues. The V gene's germline CDR1 is SNHLY and CDR2 FYNNEI. The CDR3 loop reads CACSGTHNSPLHF.

J is TRBJ2-2 and V is TRBV7-3. Per germline, CDR1 SGHTA and CDR2 FQGTGA. CDR3 length: 15 residues. CDR3 protein: CASRLGFLNTGELFF. The variable domain in full, with the rest retrieved from reference TRBV7-3 and TRBJ2-2, is GAGVSQTPSNKVTEKGKYVELRCDPISGHTALYWYRQSLGQGPEFLIYFQGTGAADDSGLPNDRFFAVRPEGSVSTLKIQRTERGDSAVYLCASRLGFLNTGELFFGEGSRLTVL.

This rearrangement joins TRBV10-3 to TRBJ2-7; TCRdb's D call of TRBD1 is untestable without DNA. The V gene's germline CDR1 is ENHRY and CDR2 SYGVKD. The CDR3 runs to 16 residues. CDR3: CAISEDGTGSSYEQYF.

The rearrangement uses TRBV5-1 and TRBJ2-1; TCRdb gives TRBD2 as the D gene, but with no DNA this cannot be confirmed. Germline V gene lookup returns CDR1 SGHRS and CDR2 YFSETQ. The CDR3 has 12 amino acids. The CDR3 region is CASGPVGGEQFF.

The chain recombines TRBV29-1 with TRBJ2-2; the D gene TCRdb calls, TRBD2, cannot be checked with no DNA. The CDR3 consists of 14 residues. The germline V gene has CDR1 SQVTM and CDR2 ANQGSEA. The CDR3 spells CSVLIAGAAGELFF.

Here the CDR3 reads CASSPTGKNTEAFF. The chain has TRBV25-1 and TRBJ1-1; TCRdb indicates TRBD1, and absent DNA this call remains unverified. The CDR3 contains 14 residues. The germline gives CDR1 MGHDK, CDR2 SYGVNS.

This CDR3 reads CASSSPGQPYYEQYF. This chain connects TRBV7-2 to TRBJ2-7; there is no DNA to check the TCRdb D call of TRBD1. This CDR3 is 15 amino acids long. CDR1 SGHTA and CDR2 FQGNSA come from the germline V gene. Complete variable domain (other parts from reference TRBV7-2 and TRBJ2-7): GAGVSQSPSNKVTEKGKDVELRCDPISGHTALYWYRQSLGQGLEFLIYFQGNSAPDKSGLPSDRFSAERTGGSVSTLTIQRTQQEDSAVYLCASSSPGQPYYEQYFGPGTRLTVT.

The chain combines TRBV5-1 with TRBJ2-7; TCRdb's D call, TRBD1, is unchecked because there is no DNA. CDR3 length: 13 residues. The germline V gene encodes CDR1 SGHRS and CDR2 YFSETQ. The CDR3 protein is CASSLAGGNEQYF.

The gene calls are TRBV6-4 and TRBJ2-2; TCRdb returns TRBD1, unconfirmable since there is no DNA. Germline V gene data show CDR1 as MRHNA and CDR2 as SNTAGT. CDR3 length: 13 amino acids. The CDR3 spells CASTQGATGELFF.

This chain connects TRBV9 to TRBJ2-1; absent DNA, TCRdb's TRBD2 call cannot be checked. The CDR3 sequence is 12 residues long. CDR1 SGDLS and CDR2 YYNGEE come from the germline V gene. The chain's CDR3 is CASTSRRNEQFF.

The gene calls are TRBV23-1 and TRBJ2-1; the D gene TCRdb calls, TRBD1, cannot be checked with no DNA. TRBV23-1 is recorded as an ORF, its role being uncertain. There are 16 residues in the CDR3. The CDR3 loop is CASSQNDRGFYNEQFF.

V and J are TRBV5-1 and TRBJ2-1; lacking DNA, the TRBD2 call made by TCRdb goes unchecked. This CDR3 is built from 17 residues. CDR1 SGHRS and CDR2 YFSETQ come from the germline V gene. The CDR3 protein is CASSFGSGGHYENEQFF.

The chain has TRBV9 and TRBJ1-1; no DNA is available, so the TRBD1 call from TCRdb remains unchecked. The CDR3 contains 13 residues. Germline values: CDR1 SGDLS, CDR2 YYNGEE. This chain's CDR3 is CASSVGVGEEAFF.

V usage is TRBV11-3 and J usage is TRBJ2-7; TCRdb lists TRBD1, though no DNA is available to test this call. Germline V gene sequence: CDR1 SGHNT, CDR2 YENEEA. The CDR3 sequence is 16 residues long. The CDR3 spells CASSHDRDLSSYEQYF.

This chain uses TRBV6-2 or TRBV6-3 with TRBJ2-1; TCRdb proposes TRBD1, but this gene call is untestable without DNA. Germline CDR1 reads MNHEY; CDR2 reads SVGEGT. The CDR3 loop spans 13 amino acids. The CDR3 loop is CASSGPGDNEQFF.

This chain connects TRBV7-9 to TRBJ1-1; TCRdb picks TRBD1, but there is no DNA to check that call. The CDR3 extends over 14 amino acids. Germline V lookup: CDR1 SEHNR, CDR2 FQNEAQ (reference sequence). The CDR3 reads CASSPQGANTEAFF.

V gene TRBV13 combines with J gene TRBJ2-1; TCRdb indicates TRBD1, and absent DNA this call remains unverified. Germline V gene sequence: CDR1 PRHDT, CDR2 FYEKMQ (reference sequence). This CDR3 spans 13 amino acids. The CDR3 loop is CASIRDSDNEQFF. Together with reference TRBV13 and TRBJ2-1, the CDR3 gives the full variable domain: AAGVIQSPRHLIKEKRETATLKCYPIPRHDTVYWYQQGPGQDPQFLISFYEKMQSDKGSIPDRFSAQQFSDYHSELNMSSLELGDSALYFCASIRDSDNEQFFGPGTRLTVL.

The chain has TRBV7-9 and TRBJ2-1; the TRBD2 assignment by TCRdb is unverifiable without DNA. The germline gives CDR1 SEHNR, CDR2 FQNEAQ (reference sequence). The length of the CDR3 is 17 residues. Here the CDR3 reads CASSPRTDRSSYNEQFF.

The CDR3 reads CASSSPGGNYGYTF. The V gene is TRBV7-2, the J gene TRBJ1-2; TCRdb's D call of TRBD1 is untestable without DNA. The germline V gene encodes CDR1 SGHTA and CDR2 FQGNSA. The CDR3 has 14 residues. Looking up the rest from reference TRBV7-2 and TRBJ1-2 gives the full variable domain: GAGVSQSPSNKVTEKGKDVELRCDPISGHTALYWYRQSLGQGLEFLIYFQGNSAPDKSGLPSDRFSAERTGGSVSTLTIQRTQQEDSAVYLCASSSPGGNYGYTFGSGTRLTVV.

V and J are TRBV5-1 and TRBJ2-1; TCRdb names TRBD1, which stays unverified in the absence of DNA. Germline V CDR1 and CDR2: SGHRS, YFSETQ. The CDR3 extends over 17 amino acids. The CDR3: CASSSYPGQEVWNEQFF.

This chain connects TRBV19 to TRBJ2-7; TCRdb selects TRBD2, and the lack of DNA leaves this call unchecked. This CDR3 region has 15 residues. Germline assignment: CDR1 LNHDA and CDR2 SQIVND (reference sequence). CDR3 loop: CASSAQREGTYEQYF.